The 14 T cell receptor beta chains presented below share a single source sample, sequenced in a study of blood T cells in healthy people across ages. A J-beta primer mix and a sample-barcoded 5' primer were used in a second PCR of roughly 7 to 12 cycles. TCRdb reprocessed the 5' RACE reads via MiXCR and lists one record per CDR3 protein. The sample has roughly 1,000,000 distinct CDR3 sequences; around 27% are singletons. These data are also associated with another study on T cells of mothers and their children.

Specimen: blood. The receptor source for this set is a girl aged 2 to 9 in good health.

Of note for this clonotype: Germline and junction disagree at one end, which may indicate a read error. The chain recombines TRBV10-1 with TRBJ1-1; 7 bases agree with TRBD1. Germline V gene data show CDR1 as WNHNN and CDR2 as SYGVQD (reference sequence). The CDR3 consists of 15 residues. This CDR3 reads CAGSEHRQGDPGAFF. The CDR3 DNA follows: TGCGCCGGCAGTGAGCATCGGCAGGGGGACCCTGGGGCTTTCTTT.

Written as DNA, the CDR3 is TGTGCCAGCAGTTACCTTGGGCCCACAGATACGCAGTATTTT. This codes for CASSYLGPTDTQYF. This chain connects TRBV6-2 or TRBV6-3 to TRBJ2-3; D is unclear. V gave up 2 bases and J gave up 2 bases, with 8 bases separating them. The V gene's germline CDR1 is MNHEY and CDR2 SVGEGT. The length of the CDR3 is 14 residues.

This clonotype ranks as medium-sized. The chain is built from TRBV7-2 and TRBJ2-7, with D possibly being TRBD1 (6 bases). The CDR3 runs 15 residues. Germline CDR1 SGHTA, CDR2 FQGNSA. With 2 bases removed from V and 5 bases from J, the gap between germline ends came to 16 bases. DNA of the CDR3: TGTGCCAGCAGCTTATCTTCCGGGACATTCGACGAGCAGTACTTC. This codes for CASSLSSGTFDEQYF. Using reference TRBV7-2 and TRBJ2-7 for the parts outside the CDR3, the full variable domain is GAGVSQSPSNKVTEKGKDVELRCDPISGHTALYWYRQSLGQGLEFLIYFQGNSAPDKSGLPSDRFSAERTGGSVSTLTIQRTQQEDSAVYLCASSLSSGTFDEQYFGPGTRLTVT.

This clonotype came up a few times. In DNA, the CDR3 is TGCAGCGTTACCGACCCTGAAGCTTTCTTT. This sequence encodes CSVTDPEAFF. The rearrangement uses TRBV29-1 and TRBJ1-1; D is uncertain. The CDR3 is 10 amino acids. The germline V and J ends were trimmed by 5 bases and 6 bases, with 7 bases remaining between them. Germline assignment: CDR1 SQVTM and CDR2 ANQGSEA.

V gene TRBV11-2 combines with J gene TRBJ2-7; a weak D match, TRBD1 (6 bases). Germline values: CDR1 SGHAT, CDR2 FQNNGV. This CDR3 region has 14 residues. Deletions cut 0 bases from V and 3 bases from J, with 9 bases between. CDR3 nucleotides: TGTGCCAGCAGCTTAGATACAGGGAACTACGAGCAGTACTTC. It translates to CASSLDTGNYEQYF.

This clonotype was counted a single time. CDR3 coding DNA: TGTGCCAGCAGTGTCAGCGGGTGGCCCTACGAGCAGTACTTC. Translation: CASSVSGWPYEQYF. The chain uses TRBV28 and TRBJ2-5, with D tentatively TRBD2 (6 bases). The last part of the DNA fits TRBJ2-7 better; the J call may be wrong. Looked up from germline, CDR1 is MDHEN and CDR2 is SYDVKM. The CDR3 extends over 14 amino acids.

The J gene is TRBJ2-5, the V gene TRBV20-1; D uncertain. V lost 5 bases and J 5 bases, leaving 9 bases between the germline ends. This CDR3 spans 11 amino acids. Per germline, CDR1 DFQATT and CDR2 SNEGSKA (reference sequence). CDR3 sequence reads: CSAEKLETQYF. The CDR3 DNA reads as TGCAGTGCTGAAAAACTCGAGACCCAGTACTTC.

This sequence joins TRBV5-1 and TRBJ2-5; TRBD1 matches at 8 bases. The end of the DNA aligns better with TRBJ2-7, so the J call may be wrong. The CDR3 is made up of 16 amino acids. CDR1 and CDR2 from the germline V gene are SGHRS and YFSETQ. CDR3 residues: CASSLYGTGTSYEQYF. The CDR3 DNA is TGCGCCAGCAGCTTGTATGGGACAGGAACATCCTACGAGCAGTACTTC.

The V and J genes are TRBV28 and TRBJ2-7; weak D call: TRBD1 (5 bases). Germline CDR1 reads MDHEN; CDR2 reads SYDVKM. The CDR3 is made up of 14 amino acids. V was cut by 6 bases and J by 3 bases, with 15 bases left in between. The CDR3 bases are TGTGCCAGCAGCCCAGGGATTTCACACTACGAGCAGTACTTC. Translating it yields CASSPGISHYEQYF.

The J gene is TRBJ2-5, the V gene TRBV3-1, with D tentatively TRBD1 (6 bases). Trimming pared 4 bases from V and 7 bases from J, leaving 25 bases between. The germline V gene has CDR1 LGHDT and CDR2 YNNKEL (reference sequence). The CDR3 has 17 amino acids. CDR3 loop: CASSPTLGRGSYGTQYF. The CDR3 nucleotides read TGTGCCAGCAGCCCGACCCTGGGCAGGGGCAGCTATGGGACCCAGTACTTC.

This clonotype was detected only a few times. J is TRBJ1-4 and V is TRBV7-2; D is unresolved. The CDR3 sequence is 14 residues long. V was shortened by 5 bases and J by 7 bases, with 14 bases between the two germline ends. CDR1 and CDR2 from the germline V gene are SGHTA and FQGNSA. For the CDR3, the DNA is TGTGCCAGCAGCGATCGTACTGGAATTGAAAAACTGTTTTTT. It codes for CASSDRTGIEKLFF.

The table lists this clonotype with a few counts. The V and J genes are TRBV12-3 or TRBV12-4 and TRBJ1-2; possible D gene TRBD1, 5 bases. The V gene lost 5 bases and the J gene lost 8 bases, with 15 bases spanning the gap. The CDR3 sequence is 13 residues long. DNA for the CDR3: TGTGCCAGCAGTGGCCTCGGGGCGGGCGGCTACACCTTC. Amino acid sequence: CASSGLGAGGYTF.

The chain has TRBV4-2 and TRBJ2-5, with a possible D match to TRBD2 (6 bases). With the DNA end fitting TRBJ2-1 better, the J assignment may be wrong. This CDR3 region has 14 residues. Per the germline V gene, CDR1 is LGHNA and CDR2 is YNFKEQ. This chain's CDR3 is CASSQDRGSGQQFF. CDR3 bases: TGTGCCAGCAGCCAAGATCGGGGGTCTGGGCAGCAGTTCTTC.

This sequence joins TRBV2 and TRBJ1-5; a weak D match, TRBD1 (5 bases). Trimming left V 8 bases short and J 4 bases short, with 12 bases between. The CDR3 is 13 amino acids. CDR1 is SNHLY and CDR2 is FYNNEI in the germline V gene. In DNA, the CDR3 is TGTGCCAGCTCGGGACGGATAAATCAGCCCCAGCATTTT. Its protein is CASSGRINQPQHF.